Below are 28 T cell receptor beta chains sequenced from a single sample in a study of T cell responses to AZD1222 COVID-19 vaccine (dated by TCRdb to the early 2020s). Libraries were made using the immunoSEQ multiplex PCR assay. As stored in TCRdb, this immuneACCESS dataset retains in-frame rearrangements with V and J assigned. A fraction of the clones does not appear; measured against another copy, unresolved V genes explain less than half of the discrepancy, and the remainder lacks a known reason. The sample yields 45,000 to 55,000 clones; around 86% were counted once. 5.5% to 8% of the sample rests with the top ten. The intended sense of this specimen's time point label: about 28 days (+/-7) after the second vaccine dose. Sequencing used peripheral blood, obtained 28 days after the second AZD1222 dose. The receptors here all came from an adult who received the AZD1222 COVID-19 vaccine.

V and J are TRBV6-1 and TRBJ2-1; a weak D match, TRBD1 (5 bases). The CDR3 is 13 residues long. V lost 2 bases to trimming and J lost 6 bases, with 8 bases between them. The germline V gene encodes CDR1 MNHNS and CDR2 SASEGT. DNA of the CDR3: TGTGCCAGCAGTGAATGGGGCAGCAATGAGCAGTTCTTC. This gives the protein CASSEWGSNEQFF.

The chain employs TRBV19 and TRBJ2-7; 9 bases fit TRBD2. V shed 3 bases, J shed 1 base, and the junction held 4 bases outside the gene matches. Germline V gives CDR1 LNHDA, CDR2 SQIVND (reference sequence). This CDR3 spans 15 amino acids. The CDR3 protein is CASSISTSGSYEQYF. CDR3 bases: TGTGCCAGTAGTATCTCGACTAGCGGTTCCTACGAGCAGTACTTC.

The chain uses TRBV29-1 and TRBJ1-2, with 11 bases fitting TRBD1. CDR3 length: 14 residues. V trimming: 3 bases; J trimming: 5 bases; junction bases outside the gene matches: 5. Germline values: CDR1 SQVTM, CDR2 ANQGSEA. The CDR3 here is CSVEDRGLGYGYTF. The CDR3 region has the DNA TGCAGCGTTGAGGACAGGGGGCTAGGGTATGGCTACACCTTC.

This chain uses TRBV27 with TRBJ2-1, with 12 bases lining up with TRBD1. The CDR3 spans 20 residues. Germline V gene sequence: CDR1 MNHEY, CDR2 SMNVEV (reference sequence). V shed 0 bases, J shed 5 bases, and the junction held 14 bases outside the gene matches. As DNA, the CDR3 is TGTGCCAGCAGTTTATCGATCGGGGGACAGGGGGCAAGGGCACACAATGAGCAGTTCTTC. It specifies CASSLSIGGQGARAHNEQFF.

J is TRBJ2-2 and V is TRBV11-3; no clear D gene. The V and J ends lost 8 bases and 1 base respectively, with 11 bases between them. Per the germline V gene, CDR1 is SGHNT and CDR2 is YENEEA. CDR3 length equals 14 residues. CDR3 nucleotide sequence: TGTGCCAGCGGCCCCTCCAGGAACACCGGGGAGCTGTTTTTT. Translated: CASGPSRNTGELFF.

This clone occurred once. This chain uses TRBV9 with TRBJ2-1; 11 bases map to TRBD2. The V segment lost 4 bases and the J segment 2 bases; nucleotides outside the gene matches: 5. The CDR3 loop spans 16 amino acids. Germline V gene lookup returns CDR1 SGDLS and CDR2 YYNGEE. The CDR3 sequence: CASSSLAGGTYNEQFF. DNA of the CDR3: TGTGCCAGCAGCAGTCTAGCGGGAGGCACCTACAATGAGCAGTTCTTC.

V and J are TRBV7-8 and TRBJ1-5; weak D call: TRBD1 (6 bases). Germline assignment: CDR1 SGHVS and CDR2 FQNEAQ. Between the trimmed V and J ends, which lost 6 bases and 0 bases, there was a span of 15 bases. The CDR3 runs to 16 residues. The CDR3 DNA follows: TGTGCCAGCAGATTCGAACAGGGTTATAGCAATCAGCCCCAGCATTTT. It is translated as CASRFEQGYSNQPQHF. Filled out from reference TRBV7-8 and TRBJ1-5, the complete variable domain reads GAGVSQSPRYKVAKRGQDVALRCDPISGHVSLFWYQQALGQGPEFLTYFQNEAQLDKSGLPSDRFFAERPEGSVSTLKIQRTQQEDSAVYLCASRFEQGYSNQPQHFGDGTRLSIL.

As DNA, the CDR3 is TGTGCCAGCAGCCAATTAGCGGGAGGGAACACCGGGGAGCTGTTTTTT. As protein: CASSQLAGGNTGELFF. The chain recombines TRBV3-1 (or the pseudogene TRBV3-2) with TRBJ2-2; 10 bases match TRBD2. Per the germline V gene, CDR1 is LGHDT and CDR2 is YNNKEL (reference sequence). CDR3 length equals 16 residues. V gave up 2 bases and J gave up 1 base; unmatched junction bases: 1.

This chain links TRBV5-1 with TRBJ2-6; no reliable D call. V gave up 4 bases and J gave up 1 base, with 12 bases separating them. Germline lookup yields CDR1 SGHRS and CDR2 YFSETQ. The CDR3 contains 16 residues. The CDR3 spells CASSLSPLSGANVLTF. DNA of the CDR3: TGCGCCAGCAGCCTCTCTCCACTTTCTGGGGCCAACGTCCTGACTTTC. Together with reference TRBV5-1 and TRBJ2-6, the CDR3 gives the full variable domain: KAGVTQTPRYLIKTRGQQVTLSCSPISGHRSVSWYQQTPGQGLQFLFEYFSETQRNKGNFPGRFSGRQFSNSRSEMNVSTLELGDSALYLCASSLSPLSGANVLTFGAGSRLTVL.

The chain employs TRBV9 and TRBJ2-7; 7 bases match TRBD1. This CDR3 region has 15 residues. J gave up 5 bases and V 4 bases, and 12 bases lay outside the gene matches. The germline V gene has CDR1 SGDLS and CDR2 YYNGEE. The CDR3 spells CASSPGGISADEQYF. The CDR3 nucleotides are TGTGCCAGCAGCCCAGGGGGAATTTCGGCGGACGAGCAGTACTTC.

The chain joins TRBV28 to TRBJ2-7, with 9 bases fitting TRBD2. Germline values: CDR1 MDHEN, CDR2 SYDVKM. V shed 2 bases and J 5 bases; nucleotides not matched to a gene: 25. This CDR3 comprises 21 residues. As DNA, the CDR3 is TGTGCCAGCAGTTTAAGTTTGGGTAGCTTAACGCGGGAGGGCCAGGAGGACGAGCAGTACTTC. Encoded protein: CASSLSLGSLTREGQEDEQYF.

The rearrangement uses TRBV11-2 and TRBJ2-3, with 11 positions matching TRBD2. The CDR3 has 16 amino acids. Trimming at V came to 4 bases and at J to 4 bases, leaving 7 bases not matched to a gene. The germline gives CDR1 SGHAT, CDR2 FQNNGV. CDR3 nucleotides: TGTGCCAGCAGCTCTCTAGCGGGAGGCCCTGCAGATACGCAGTATTTT. Residues: CASSSLAGGPADTQYF. Supplemented by reference TRBV11-2 and TRBJ2-3, the full variable domain reads EAGVAQSPRYKIIEKRQSVAFWCNPISGHATLYWYQQILGQGPKLLIQFQNNGVVDDSQLPKDRFSAERLKGVDSTLKIQPAKLEDSAVYLCASSSLAGGPADTQYFGPGTRLTVL.

V usage is TRBV7-2 and J usage is TRBJ2-7; 9 bases agree with TRBD1. J lost 5 bases, V lost 2 bases, and 4 bases had no gene match. Per germline, CDR1 SGHTA and CDR2 FQGNSA. The CDR3 is made up of 14 amino acids. The CDR3 protein is CASSLMGQGHEQYF. The CDR3 nucleotides read TGTGCCAGCAGCTTAATGGGACAGGGCCACGAGCAGTACTTC.

The rearrangement joins TRBV2 to TRBJ2-5, with TRBD2 identical over 7 bases. The CDR3 runs 14 residues. Germline lookup yields CDR1 SNHLY and CDR2 FYNNEI. Losses at the gene ends were 7 bases for V and 2 bases for J; bases not matched to a gene: 7. DNA for the CDR3: TGTGCCAGCAAGCGGGGCGGGGAACAAGAGACCCAGTACTTC. Encoded protein: CASKRGGEQETQYF.

The chain combines TRBV21-1 with TRBJ2-5; the table's D call, TRBD2, was not checked against the DNA. TRBV21-1 is shown as a pseudogene. The CDR3 length is 17 residues. In DNA, the CDR3 is TGTGCCAGCACCACGAAACCAGCGGGAAGATTCCCAGAGACCCAGTACTTC. Translated: CASTTKPAGRFPETQYF.

The chain uses TRBV7-2 and TRBJ2-3; 11 nucleotides match TRBD1. This CDR3 contains 17 residues. Trimming cost V 1 base and J 4 bases; bases outside gene matches: 7. CDR1 is SGHTA, CDR2 FQGNSA, per germline. The CDR3, as DNA: TGTGCCAGCAGCTTAGTAAGCGGGACAGGGGGGCCAGATACGCAGTATTTT. This gives the protein CASSLVSGTGGPDTQYF.

This clone was counted a few times. V gene TRBV10-3 combines with J gene TRBJ2-7, with D maybe TRBD1 (5 bases). Germline V gene sequence: CDR1 ENHRY, CDR2 SYGVKD. The CDR3 covers 13 residues. The germline V and J ends were trimmed by 7 bases and 7 bases, with 17 bases remaining between them. The CDR3, as DNA: TGTGCCATCAAGGGCCAGGGTGGTAGGGAGCAGTACTTC. Protein: CAIKGQGGREQYF.

The chain recombines TRBV7-9 with TRBJ1-1; no clear D. CDR1 is SEHNR, CDR2 FQNEAQ, per germline (reference sequence). Trimming cost V 4 bases and J 2 bases, with 26 bases left between them. The CDR3 is made up of 19 amino acids. The CDR3 bases are TGTGCCAGCAGCTCAAAGCCCCTTTTCGGACGAGGGAGAAACACTGAAGCTTTCTTT. This gives the protein CASSSKPLFGRGRNTEAFF.

This rearrangement joins TRBV18 to TRBJ2-7; TRBD1 agrees at 7 bases. Trimming removed 5 bases from V and 2 bases from J; junction bases left unmatched: 3. Germline CDR1 and CDR2: KGHSH and LQKENI. The CDR3 runs to 13 residues. CDR3 sequence (DNA): TGTGCCAGCTCAGAGGGACAGCCCTACGAGCAGTACTTC. Protein: CASSEGQPYEQYF.

The rearrangement joins TRBV6-2 or TRBV6-3 to TRBJ2-7; D is undetermined. Germline V CDR1 and CDR2: MNHEY, SVGEGT. CDR3 length equals 11 residues. Between the trimmed V and J ends, which lost 5 bases and 6 bases, there was a span of 8 bases. The CDR3 DNA is TGTGCCAGCAGTAACACTGTCGAGCAGTACTTC. The encoded protein is CASSNTVEQYF.

The J gene is TRBJ2-7, the V gene TRBV5-1; D may match TRBD1 or TRBD2 (5 bases each). The CDR3 has 14 residues. Trimming pared 4 bases from V and 2 bases from J, leaving 13 bases between. Germline V gene data show CDR1 as SGHRS and CDR2 as YFSETQ. CDR3 coding DNA: TGCGCCAGCAGCCGGGACCGGCCTACCTACGAGCAGTACTTC. This encodes CASSRDRPTYEQYF.

The gene calls are TRBV27 and TRBJ1-6, with 9 nucleotides matching TRBD1. The V gene's germline CDR1 is MNHEY and CDR2 SMNVEV (reference sequence). Germline trimming cut 3 bases from V and 10 bases from J; bases unmatched to any gene: 7. The CDR3 covers 15 residues. In DNA form, the CDR3 reads TGTGCCAGCAGTTTGCTGGACAGGGGAGAATCACCCCTCCACTTT. Amino acids: CASSLLDRGESPLHF.

This chain joins TRBV25-1 and TRBJ2-5; D is ambiguous. The CDR3 has 14 residues. Trimming cost V 3 bases and J 1 base, with 9 bases left between them. The germline gives CDR1 MGHDK, CDR2 SYGVNS. CDR3 region: CASSDPTIQETQYF. The CDR3 region has the DNA TGTGCCAGCAGTGACCCAACTATCCAAGAGACCCAGTACTTC.

V gene TRBV3-1 (or the pseudogene TRBV3-2) combines with J gene TRBJ1-1, with D hard to call. The germline V and J ends were trimmed by 2 bases and 6 bases, with 10 bases remaining between them. The CDR3 spans 13 residues. Per germline, CDR1 LGHDT and CDR2 YNNKEL (reference sequence). CDR3 residues: CASSQIPGAEAFF. In DNA form, the CDR3 reads TGTGCCAGCAGCCAAATACCGGGCGCTGAAGCTTTCTTT.

This sequence joins TRBV4-1 and TRBJ2-7; TRBD2 matches 11 bases. Germline V gives CDR1 MGHRA, CDR2 YSYEKL. V shed 2 bases, J shed 0 bases, and the junction held 12 bases outside the gene matches. The CDR3 is made up of 19 amino acids. CDR3 DNA: TGCGCCAGCAGCCAACAACTCAGTGGACTAGCGGGTTCCTCCTACGAGCAGTACTTC. Translating it yields CASSQQLSGLAGSSYEQYF.

This rearrangement joins TRBV28 to TRBJ1-5, with unresolved D. V was trimmed by 4 bases and J by 5 bases, leaving 9 bases between them. Germline V gives CDR1 MDHEN, CDR2 SYDVKM. There are 13 residues in the CDR3. Here the CDR3 DNA reads TGTGCCAGCAGTTCCGTCCTCTATCAGCCCCAGCATTTT. This gives the protein CASSSVLYQPQHF.

This chain connects TRBV6-5 to TRBJ1-1; TRBD1 matches 7 bases. CDR1 is MNHEY, CDR2 SVGAGI, per germline. The ends lost 2 bases at V and 4 bases at J; junction bases unmatched: 1. The CDR3 sequence is 13 residues long. The CDR3 spells CASSYQGGTEAFF. CDR3 in DNA: TGTGCCAGCAGTTACCAGGGGGGCACTGAAGCTTTCTTT.

The CDR3 loop is CASSTPETQYF. The DNA of the CDR3 is TGTGCCAGCAGCACACCAGAGACCCAGTACTTC. The chain combines TRBV12-3 or TRBV12-4 with TRBJ2-5, with D uncertain. The V end lost 6 bases, the J end lost 4 bases, and 6 bases lay between the germline ends. The CDR3 is made up of 11 amino acids.